The next 9 T cell receptor beta chains were all read from a single sample in a study of T cells in narcolepsy. Clones were read by immunoSEQ multiplex PCR, and TCRdb kept only the in-frame ones, dropping some. The sample includes about 30,000 clones, roughly 73% of them seen just once. The sample was CD45RA- memory CD4+ T cells from PBMCs. Receptors were obtained from a human donor with narcolepsy.

This clone showed up just a few times. This chain connects TRBV19 to TRBJ2-3; maybe TRBD1 (6 bases). V was clipped by 7 bases and J by 4 bases, with 9 bases between them. CDR3 length: 12 amino acids. The V gene's germline CDR1 is LNHDA and CDR2 SQIVND (reference sequence). CDR3 sequence reads: CASTTGSDTQYF. DNA for the CDR3: TGTGCCAGTACCACAGGGTCAGATACGCAGTATTTT.

The V and J genes are TRBV6-6 and TRBJ1-2; D is unresolved. Germline V gives CDR1 MNHNY, CDR2 SVGAGI (reference sequence). The CDR3 spans 14 residues. Trimming took 0 bases from V and 3 from J, leaving 8 bases between them. The CDR3, as DNA: TGTGCCAGCAGTTACTCTTCGGATTACTATGGCTACACCTTC. This codes for CASSYSSDYYGYTF.

The chain combines TRBV4-2 with TRBJ1-3, with D maybe TRBD1 (6 bases). Germline V CDR1 and CDR2: LGHNA, YNFKEQ. The CDR3 covers 17 residues. V lost 0 bases to trimming and J lost 0 bases, with 12 bases between them. For the CDR3, the DNA is TGTGCCAGCAGCCAAGATAGGGGGTCATCCTCTGGAAACACCATATATTTT. Protein: CASSQDRGSSSGNTIYF.

J is TRBJ1-1 and V is TRBV5-5; 7 bases align to TRBD1. Germline lookup yields CDR1 SGHKS and CDR2 YYEKEE (reference sequence). The CDR3 extends over 14 amino acids. Germline trimming cut 3 bases from V and 1 base from J; bases unmatched to any gene: 3. The CDR3 loop reads CASSSGQRNTEAFF. The CDR3 DNA reads as TGTGCCAGCAGCTCGGGACAGCGGAACACTGAAGCTTTCTTT.

This chain uses TRBV10-2 with TRBJ2-1; possibly TRBD2 for D (6 bases). The germline V gene encodes CDR1 WSHSY and CDR2 SAAADI. Trimming stripped 10 bases from V and 10 bases from J, with 23 bases between. The CDR3 runs 14 residues. DNA for the CDR3: TGCGCCACCCAAGGGGACTCAACAATAGCGGAGCAGTTCTTC. Residues: CATQGDSTIAEQFF.

The chain has TRBV18 and TRBJ2-5; D gene uncertain. Looked up from germline, CDR1 is KGHSH and CDR2 is LQKENI. This CDR3 has 14 amino acids. V lost 0 bases to trimming and J lost 5 bases, with 10 bases between them. This CDR3 reads CASSPPVRWETQYF. CDR3 nucleotides: TGTGCCAGCTCACCACCGGTCAGGTGGGAGACCCAGTACTTC.

This clone was seen more than once but under ten times. The rearrangement joins TRBV7-9 to TRBJ1-1; D unresolved. CDR3 length: 15 amino acids. V lost 2 bases, J lost 1 base, and 11 bases lay in between. Looked up from germline, CDR1 is SEHNR and CDR2 is FQNEAQ (reference sequence). The CDR3 DNA follows: TGTGCCAGCAGCTTATTAGGCGGAAGGAACACTGAAGCTTTCTTT. Encoded protein: CASSLLGGRNTEAFF.

The V gene is TRBV6-6, the J gene TRBJ2-5; D remains unclear. CDR1 is MNHNY and CDR2 is SVGAGI in the germline V gene (reference sequence). This CDR3 region has 13 residues. The V end was cut by 7 bases, the J end by 3 bases, with 12 bases between. In nucleotides, the CDR3 is TGTGCCAGCACCATGTCACGGAAAGAGACCCAGTACTTC. Amino acids: CASTMSRKETQYF.

A few counts support this clone. This rearrangement joins TRBV27 to TRBJ2-1; the match to TRBD2 covers 7 bases. Germline V gives CDR1 MNHEY, CDR2 SMNVEV (reference sequence). CDR3 length: 17 residues. V trimming: 2 bases; J trimming: 6 bases; junction bases outside the gene matches: 13. Here the CDR3 DNA reads TGTGCCAGCAGTTTAAGGGGAATCGGTGGCGGGAGCAATGAGCAGTTCTTC. Its translation is CASSLRGIGGGSNEQFF.